This T cell receptor (beta chain) was captured in a study of blood T cell repertoires in COVID-19. Clones were sequenced by immunoSEQ multiplex PCR, and TCRdb holds only the in-frame ones, with some missing. The sample carries about 52,000 clones, 85% recorded once. The ends lost 6 bases at V and 1 base at J; junction bases unmatched: 7. The CDR3 is made up of 16 amino acids. Germline V lookup: CDR1 MNHEY, CDR2 SVGEGT. Sequenced: peripheral blood. J is TRBJ2-4 and V is TRBV6-2 or TRBV6-3, with 9 bases that match TRBD1. The receptor comes from a human donor in a cohort sampled during active COVID-19. The CDR3 loop reads CASSQWTGDAKNIQYF. CDR3 coding DNA: TGTGCCAGCAGCCAATGGACAGGGGACGCCAAAAACATTCAGTACTTC.